Ten or more counts support the clone carrying this T cell receptor (beta chain). No antigen is known for it. With MiXCR, TCRdb reprocessed the PCR reads. This sample has 43,000 or so clones, with about 4.3% found just once. Germline V gene data show CDR1 as MNHNS and CDR2 as SASEGT. The J segment lost 4 bases and the V segment lost 4 bases, leaving 9 bases of the junction unmatched. The CDR3 extends over 16 amino acids. Treatment of any kind had been given to no patient before thyroid surgery. The sample belongs to a study of metastatic and nonmetastatic thyroid tumors. Overall study: Comparison of repertoires was carried out across blood and tumor or nodule tissue from malignant and benign thyroid patients. General study results and limits: In both blood and tumor samples, TCR beta diversity was reported significantly higher for malignant than benign nodules.

Sequencing was performed on blood. The J gene is TRBJ2-1, the V gene TRBV6-1; 8 bases are shared with TRBD2. This sequence originates from a female donor with papillary thyroid cancer or a benign thyroid nodule (not recorded which). Some clones in this sample may be carry-over from other donors' samples. CDR3 sequence: CASSATTSGDYNEQFF. The DNA of the CDR3 is TGTGCCAGCAGTGCTACTACTAGCGGAGATTACAATGAGCAGTTCTTC.